The present entry profiles one T cell receptor (beta chain) with its context. Its target is not known. This specimen belongs to a study of cytomegalovirus exposure and HLA in healthy donors. Study information: A prior analysis found fewer than 120 million unique TCR beta sequences from around 180 million T cells. A data release that came early held approximately 85 million unique TCRs from HLA-typed donors. The study's findings and limits: For most subjects, TCR beta sequences were reported to predict HLA-A and HLA-B alleles with accuracy. The classifier, whose performance was assessed in both the original and validation cohorts, reportedly diagnosed cytomegalovirus status with high specificity and sensitivity.

The PCR had 60 Vbeta and 13 Jbeta primers. Assay: immunoSEQ multiplex PCR; the TCRdb copy retains only in-frame clones and omits some. In the table there are around 190,000 clones, around 75% of which are singletons. Germline assignment: CDR1 SEHNR and CDR2 FQNEAQ (reference sequence). Trimming shortened V by 5 bases and J by 1 base, and 14 bases separated the two germline ends. The CDR3 runs to 15 residues. The clonotype comes from a female donor in good health and CMV-seronegative. The chain joins TRBV7-9 to TRBJ1-1; tentatively, D is TRBD1 (5 bases). Sequencing used PBMCs. The CDR3 nucleotides read TGTGCCAGCAGCCTACAGGCAGTGGGGAACACTGAAGCTTTCTTT. It codes for CASSLQAVGNTEAFF.